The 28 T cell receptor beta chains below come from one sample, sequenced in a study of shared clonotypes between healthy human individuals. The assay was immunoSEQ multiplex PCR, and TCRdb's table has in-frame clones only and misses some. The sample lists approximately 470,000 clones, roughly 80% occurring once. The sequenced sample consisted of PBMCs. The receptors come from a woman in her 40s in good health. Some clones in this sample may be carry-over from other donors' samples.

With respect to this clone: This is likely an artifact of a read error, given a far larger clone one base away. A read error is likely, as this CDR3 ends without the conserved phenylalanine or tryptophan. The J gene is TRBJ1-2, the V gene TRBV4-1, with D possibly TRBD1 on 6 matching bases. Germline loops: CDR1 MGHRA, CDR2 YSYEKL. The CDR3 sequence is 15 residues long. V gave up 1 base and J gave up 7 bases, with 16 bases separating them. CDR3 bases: TGCGCCAGCAGCCAAGCCGCTGACAGGTCGATTGGCTACACCTTA. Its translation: CASSQAADRSIGYTL.

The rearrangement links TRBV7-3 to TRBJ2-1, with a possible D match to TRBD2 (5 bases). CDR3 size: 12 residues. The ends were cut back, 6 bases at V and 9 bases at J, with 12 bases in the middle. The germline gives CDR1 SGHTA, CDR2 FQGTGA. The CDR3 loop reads CASSHLAGEQFF. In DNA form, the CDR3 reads TGTGCCAGCAGTCATCTAGCAGGTGAGCAGTTCTTC.

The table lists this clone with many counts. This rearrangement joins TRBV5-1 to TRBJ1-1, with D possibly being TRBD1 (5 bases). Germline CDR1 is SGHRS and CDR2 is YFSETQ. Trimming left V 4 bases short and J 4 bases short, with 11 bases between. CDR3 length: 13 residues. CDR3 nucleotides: TGCGCCAGCAGCATGGGACGACGCACTGAAGCTTTCTTT. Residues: CASSMGRRTEAFF.

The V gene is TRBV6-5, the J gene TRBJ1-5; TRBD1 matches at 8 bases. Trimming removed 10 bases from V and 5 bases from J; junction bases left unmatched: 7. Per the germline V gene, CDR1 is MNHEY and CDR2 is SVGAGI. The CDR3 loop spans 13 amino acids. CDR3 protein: CATKDREDQPQHF. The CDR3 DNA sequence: TGTGCCACCAAGGACAGGGAAGATCAGCCCCAGCATTTT.

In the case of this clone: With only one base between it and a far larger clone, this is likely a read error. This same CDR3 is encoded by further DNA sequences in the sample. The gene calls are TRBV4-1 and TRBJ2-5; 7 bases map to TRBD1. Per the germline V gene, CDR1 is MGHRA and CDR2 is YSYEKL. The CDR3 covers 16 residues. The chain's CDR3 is CASSQGRRQGSETQYF. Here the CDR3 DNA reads TGCGCCAGCAGCCAAGGCCGGAGACAGGGTTCGGAGACACAGTACTTC.

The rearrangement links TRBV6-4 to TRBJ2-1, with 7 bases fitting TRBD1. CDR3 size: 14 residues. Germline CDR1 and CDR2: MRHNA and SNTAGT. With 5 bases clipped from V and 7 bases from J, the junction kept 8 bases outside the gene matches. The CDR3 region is CASSKGDSGNEQFF. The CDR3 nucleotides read TGTGCCAGCAGTAAAGGGGACAGTGGGAATGAGCAGTTCTTC.

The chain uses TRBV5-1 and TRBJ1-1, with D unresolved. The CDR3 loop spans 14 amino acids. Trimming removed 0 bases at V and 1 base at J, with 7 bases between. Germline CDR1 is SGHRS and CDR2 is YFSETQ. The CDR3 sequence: CASSLGIENTEAFF. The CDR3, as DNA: TGCGCCAGCAGCTTGGGCATCGAGAACACTGAAGCTTTCTTT.

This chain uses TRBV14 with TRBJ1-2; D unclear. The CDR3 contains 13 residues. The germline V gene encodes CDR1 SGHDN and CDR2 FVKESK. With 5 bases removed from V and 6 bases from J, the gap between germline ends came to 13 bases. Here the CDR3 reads CASSSRTVDGYTF. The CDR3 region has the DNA TGTGCCAGCAGCAGTCGGACGGTGGATGGCTACACCTTC.

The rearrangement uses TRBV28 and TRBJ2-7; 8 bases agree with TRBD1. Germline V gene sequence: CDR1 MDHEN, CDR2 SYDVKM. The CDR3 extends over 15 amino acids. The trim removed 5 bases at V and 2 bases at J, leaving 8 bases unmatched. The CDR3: CASSVRTGPPYEQYF. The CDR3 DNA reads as TGTGCCAGCAGTGTAAGGACAGGGCCCCCCTACGAGCAGTACTTC. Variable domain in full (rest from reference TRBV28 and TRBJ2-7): DVKVTQSSRYLVKRTGEKVFLECVQDMDHENMFWYRQDPGLGLRLIYFSYDVKMKEKGDIPEGYSVSREKKERFSLILESASTNQTSMYLCASSVRTGPPYEQYFGPGTRLTVT.

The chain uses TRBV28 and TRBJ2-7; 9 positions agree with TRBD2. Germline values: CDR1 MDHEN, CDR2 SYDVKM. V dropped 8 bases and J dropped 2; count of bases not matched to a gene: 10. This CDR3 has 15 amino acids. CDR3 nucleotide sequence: TGTGCCAGCGGAGATAGCGGGAGACCCCCCTACGAGCAGTACTTC. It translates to CASGDSGRPPYEQYF. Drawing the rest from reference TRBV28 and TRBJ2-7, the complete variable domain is DVKVTQSSRYLVKRTGEKVFLECVQDMDHENMFWYRQDPGLGLRLIYFSYDVKMKEKGDIPEGYSVSREKKERFSLILESASTNQTSMYLCASGDSGRPPYEQYFGPGTRLTVT.

In nucleotides, the CDR3 is TGTGCCAGCAGCTCCTCCCCCTCCTACGAGCAGTACTTC. It codes for CASSSSPSYEQYF. The chain combines TRBV7-3 with TRBJ2-7; D gene ambiguous. Trimming took off 4 bases at V and 0 bases at J, with 7 bases between the two ends. CDR1 and CDR2 (germline): SGHTA, FQGTGA. CDR3 size: 13 residues. The variable domain in full, completed from reference TRBV7-3 and TRBJ2-7, reads GAGVSQTPSNKVTEKGKYVELRCDPISGHTALYWYRQSLGQGPEFLIYFQGTGAADDSGLPNDRFFAVRPEGSVSTLKIQRTERGDSAVYLCASSSSPSYEQYFGPGTRLTVT.

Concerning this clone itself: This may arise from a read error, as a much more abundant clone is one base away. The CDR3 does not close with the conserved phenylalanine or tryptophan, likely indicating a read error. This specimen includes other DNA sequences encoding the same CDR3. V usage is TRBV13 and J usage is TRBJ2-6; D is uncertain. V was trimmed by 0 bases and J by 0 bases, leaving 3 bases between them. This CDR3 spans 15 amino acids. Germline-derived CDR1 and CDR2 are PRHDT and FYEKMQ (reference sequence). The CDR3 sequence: CASSLGRSGANVLTL. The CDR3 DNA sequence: TGTGCCAGCAGCTTAGGTCGCTCTGGGGCCAACGTCCTGACTTTA.

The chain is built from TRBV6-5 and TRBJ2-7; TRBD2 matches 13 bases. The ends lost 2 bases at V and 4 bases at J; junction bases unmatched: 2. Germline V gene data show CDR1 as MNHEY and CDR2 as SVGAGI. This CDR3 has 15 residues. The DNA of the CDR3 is TGTGCCAGCAGTTACCGGACTAGCGGGAGATACGAGCAGTACTTC. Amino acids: CASSYRTSGRYEQYF.

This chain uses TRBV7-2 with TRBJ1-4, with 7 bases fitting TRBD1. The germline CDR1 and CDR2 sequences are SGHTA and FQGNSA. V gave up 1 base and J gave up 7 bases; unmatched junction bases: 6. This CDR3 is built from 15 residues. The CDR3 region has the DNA TGTGCCAGCAGCTTAGGCAGGGGGTGGGGTGAAAAACTGTTTTTT. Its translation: CASSLGRGWGEKLFF. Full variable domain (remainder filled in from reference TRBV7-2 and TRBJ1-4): GAGVSQSPSNKVTEKGKDVELRCDPISGHTALYWYRQSLGQGLEFLIYFQGNSAPDKSGLPSDRFSAERTGGSVSTLTIQRTQQEDSAVYLCASSLGRGWGEKLFFGSGTQLSVL.

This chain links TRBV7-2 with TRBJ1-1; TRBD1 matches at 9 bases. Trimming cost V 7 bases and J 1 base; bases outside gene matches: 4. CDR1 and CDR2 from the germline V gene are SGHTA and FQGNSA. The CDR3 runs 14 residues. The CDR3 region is CASNQQGANTEAFF. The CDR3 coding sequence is TGTGCCAGCAACCAACAGGGGGCGAACACTGAAGCTTTCTTT.

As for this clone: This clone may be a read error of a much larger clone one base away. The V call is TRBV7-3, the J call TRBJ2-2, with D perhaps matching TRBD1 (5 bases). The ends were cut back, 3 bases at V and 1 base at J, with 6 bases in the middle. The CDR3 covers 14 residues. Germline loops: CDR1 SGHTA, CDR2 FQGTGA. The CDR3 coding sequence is TGTGCCAGCAGCTTCGGACAGAACACCGGGGAGCTGTTTTTT. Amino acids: CASSFGQNTGELFF.

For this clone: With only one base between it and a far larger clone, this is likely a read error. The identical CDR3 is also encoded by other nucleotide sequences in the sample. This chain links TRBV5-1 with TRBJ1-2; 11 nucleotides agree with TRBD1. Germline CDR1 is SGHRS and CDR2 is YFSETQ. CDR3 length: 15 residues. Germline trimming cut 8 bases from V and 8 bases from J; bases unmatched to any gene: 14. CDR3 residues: CASSRTDRGLVGYTF. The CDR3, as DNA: TGCGCCAGTAGCAGGACGGACAGGGGGCTAGTGGGCTACACCTTC. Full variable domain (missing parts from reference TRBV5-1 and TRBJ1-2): KAGVTQTPRYLIKTRGQQVTLSCSPISGHRSVSWYQQTPGQGLQFLFEYFSETQRNKGNFPGRFSGRQFSNSRSEMNVSTLELGDSALYLCASSRTDRGLVGYTFGSGTRLTVV.

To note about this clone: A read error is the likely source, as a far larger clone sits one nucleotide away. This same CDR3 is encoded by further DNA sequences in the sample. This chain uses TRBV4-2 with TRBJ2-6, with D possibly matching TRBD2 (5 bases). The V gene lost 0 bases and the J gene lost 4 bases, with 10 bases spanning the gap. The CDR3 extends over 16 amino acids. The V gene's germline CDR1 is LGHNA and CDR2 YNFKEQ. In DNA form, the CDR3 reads TGTGCCAGCAGCCAAGACCTAGGGAGCGGGGCCAACGTCCTGACTTTC. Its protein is CASSQDLGSGANVLTF.

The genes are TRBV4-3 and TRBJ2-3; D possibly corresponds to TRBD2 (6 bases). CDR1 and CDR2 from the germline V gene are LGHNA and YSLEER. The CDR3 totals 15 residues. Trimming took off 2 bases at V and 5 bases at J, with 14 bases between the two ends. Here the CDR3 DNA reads TGCGCCAGCAGCCAAAACGGGAGAGGAGGAGATACGCAGTATTTT. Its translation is CASSQNGRGGDTQYF.

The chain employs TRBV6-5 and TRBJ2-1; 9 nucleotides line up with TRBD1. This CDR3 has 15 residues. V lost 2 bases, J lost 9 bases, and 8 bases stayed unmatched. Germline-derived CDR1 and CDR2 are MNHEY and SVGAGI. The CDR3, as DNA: TGTGCCAGCAGTTACGAAGGACAGGGGTATAGTGAGCAGTTCTTC. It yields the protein CASSYEGQGYSEQFF.

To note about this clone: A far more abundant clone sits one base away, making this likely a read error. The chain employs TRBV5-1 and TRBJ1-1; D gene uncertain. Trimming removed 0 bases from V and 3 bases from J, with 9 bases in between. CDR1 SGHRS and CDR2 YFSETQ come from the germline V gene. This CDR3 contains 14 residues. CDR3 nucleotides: TGCGCCAGCAGCTTGGCGTGGGCGGACACTGAAGCTTTCTTT. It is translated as CASSLAWADTEAFF. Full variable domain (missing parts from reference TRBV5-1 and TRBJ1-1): KAGVTQTPRYLIKTRGQQVTLSCSPISGHRSVSWYQQTPGQGLQFLFEYFSETQRNKGNFPGRFSGRQFSNSRSEMNVSTLELGDSALYLCASSLAWADTEAFFGQGTRLTVV.

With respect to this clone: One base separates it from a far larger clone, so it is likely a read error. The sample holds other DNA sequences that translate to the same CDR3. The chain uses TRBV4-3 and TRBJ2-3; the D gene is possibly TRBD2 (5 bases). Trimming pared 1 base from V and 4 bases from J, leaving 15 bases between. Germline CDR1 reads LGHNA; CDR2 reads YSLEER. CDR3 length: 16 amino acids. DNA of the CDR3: TGCGCCAGCAGCCAAGTAGGAGGTAGCGCTGCAGATACGCAGTATTTT. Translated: CASSQVGGSAADTQYF.

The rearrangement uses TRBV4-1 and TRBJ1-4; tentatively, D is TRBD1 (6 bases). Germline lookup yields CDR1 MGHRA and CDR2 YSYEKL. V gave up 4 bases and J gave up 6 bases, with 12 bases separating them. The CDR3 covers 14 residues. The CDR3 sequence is CASSPGQRYEKLFF. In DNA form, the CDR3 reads TGCGCCAGCAGCCCCGGACAGAGATATGAAAAACTGTTTTTT.

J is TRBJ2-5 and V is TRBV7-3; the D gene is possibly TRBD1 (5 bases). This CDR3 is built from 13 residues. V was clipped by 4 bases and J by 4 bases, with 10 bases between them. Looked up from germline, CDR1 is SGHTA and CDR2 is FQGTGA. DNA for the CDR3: TGTGCCAGCAGCTCACAGGCCGGAGAGACCCAGTACTTC. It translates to CASSSQAGETQYF.

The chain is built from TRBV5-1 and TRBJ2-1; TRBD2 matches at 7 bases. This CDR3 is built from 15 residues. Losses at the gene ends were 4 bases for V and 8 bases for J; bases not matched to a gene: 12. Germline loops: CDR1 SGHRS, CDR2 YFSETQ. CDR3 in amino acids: CASSAGLGGSYEQFF. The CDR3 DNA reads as TGCGCCAGCAGCGCCGGGTTGGGCGGGAGCTATGAGCAGTTCTTC.

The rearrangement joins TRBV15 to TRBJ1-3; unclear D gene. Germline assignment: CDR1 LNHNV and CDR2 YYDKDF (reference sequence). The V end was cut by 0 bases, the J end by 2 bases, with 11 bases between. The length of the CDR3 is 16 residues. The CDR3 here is CATSRDLDGTGNTIYF. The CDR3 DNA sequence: TGTGCCACCAGCAGAGACCTGGACGGAACTGGAAACACCATATATTTT.

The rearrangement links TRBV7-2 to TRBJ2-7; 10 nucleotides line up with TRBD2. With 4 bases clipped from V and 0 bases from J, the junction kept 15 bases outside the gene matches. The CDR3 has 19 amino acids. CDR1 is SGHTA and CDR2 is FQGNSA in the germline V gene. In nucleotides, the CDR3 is TGTGCCAGCAGCTACCTCCTGACGCCTAGCGGGAGCCCCTCCTACGAGCAGTACTTC. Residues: CASSYLLTPSGSPSYEQYF.

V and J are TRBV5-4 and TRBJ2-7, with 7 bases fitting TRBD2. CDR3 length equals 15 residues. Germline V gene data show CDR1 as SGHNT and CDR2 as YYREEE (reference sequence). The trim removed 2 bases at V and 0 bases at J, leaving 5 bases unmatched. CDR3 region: CASSLGLGNSYEQYF. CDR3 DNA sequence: TGTGCCAGCAGCTTAGGACTAGGTAACTCCTACGAGCAGTACTTC.